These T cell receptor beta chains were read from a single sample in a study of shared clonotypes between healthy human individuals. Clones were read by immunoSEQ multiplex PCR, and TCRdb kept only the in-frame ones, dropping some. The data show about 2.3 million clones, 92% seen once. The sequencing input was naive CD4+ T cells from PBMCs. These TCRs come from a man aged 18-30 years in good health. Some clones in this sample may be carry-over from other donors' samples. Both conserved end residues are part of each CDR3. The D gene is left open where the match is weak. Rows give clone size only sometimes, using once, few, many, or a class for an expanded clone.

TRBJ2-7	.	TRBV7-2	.	CASSRRDPAYEQYF	TGTGCCAGCAGCCGGAGGGACCCCGCCTACGAGCAGTACTTC
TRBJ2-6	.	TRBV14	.	CASSLNSGANVLTF	TGTGCCAGCAGCCTTAACTCTGGGGCCAACGTCCTGACTTTC
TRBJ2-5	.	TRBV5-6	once	CASSSLGGQETQYF	TGTGCCAGCAGCTCGTTGGGTGGTCAAGAGACCCAGTACTTC
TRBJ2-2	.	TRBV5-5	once	CASIPGGTPNTGELFF	TGTGCCAGCATCCCCGGAGGGACCCCGAACACCGGGGAGCTGTTTTTT
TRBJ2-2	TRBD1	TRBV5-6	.	CASSSYRGRFTGELFF	TGTGCCAGCAGCTCCTACAGGGGGCGATTCACCGGGGAGCTGTTTTTT
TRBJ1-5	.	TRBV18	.	CASSPTDNSNQPQHF	TGTGCCAGCTCACCGACAGATAATAGCAATCAGCCCCAGCATTTT
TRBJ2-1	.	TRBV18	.	CASSPPGTHNEQFF	TGTGCCAGCTCACCACCAGGGACGCACAATGAGCAGTTCTTC
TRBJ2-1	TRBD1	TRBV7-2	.	CASSRTGIEQFF	TGTGCCAGCAGCCGGACAGGGATTGAGCAGTTCTTC
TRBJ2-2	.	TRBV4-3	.	CASSQPRGDYTGELFF	TGCGCCAGCAGCCAGCCGCGAGGAGATTACACCGGGGAGCTGTTTTTT
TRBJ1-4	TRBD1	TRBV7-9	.	CASSPSTGVAEKLFF	TGTGCCAGCAGCCCGTCGACAGGGGTGGCTGAAAAACTGTTTTTT
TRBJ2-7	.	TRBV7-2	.	CASSSRHSMIEQYF	TGTGCCAGCAGCTCCAGACACTCTATGATCGAGCAGTACTTC
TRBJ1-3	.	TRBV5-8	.	CASSLRFLGQVGLNGDF	TGTGCCAGCAGCTTGCGTTTTCTGGGTCAGGTCGGACTAAACGGGGATTTT
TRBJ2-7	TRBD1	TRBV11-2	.	CASSLRTGTAYEQYF	TGTGCCAGCAGCTTACGTACCGGGACAGCCTACGAGCAGTACTTC
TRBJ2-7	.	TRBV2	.	CASKDTTSWEQYF	TGTGCCAGCAAGGACACTACCTCTTGGGAGCAGTACTTC
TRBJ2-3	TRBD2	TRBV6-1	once	CASSKLAGVADTQYF	TGTGCCAGCAGTAAACTAGCGGGAGTTGCAGATACGCAGTATTTT
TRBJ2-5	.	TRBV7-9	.	CASSFDGPETQYF	TGTGCCAGCAGCTTCGACGGGCCCGAGACCCAGTACTTC
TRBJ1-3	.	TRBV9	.	CASSGPSGGNTIYF	TGTGCCAGCAGCGGCCCGTCTGGTGGAAACACCATATATTTT
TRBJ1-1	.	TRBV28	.	CASSLIRSEAFF	TGTGCCAGCAGTTTAATTCGGTCCGAAGCTTTCTTT
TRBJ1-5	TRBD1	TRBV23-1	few	CASSHWGTGGPSAQHF	TGCGCCAGCAGTCATTGGGGGACAGGGGGCCCCTCGGCCCAGCATTTT
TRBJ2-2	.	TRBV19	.	CASSIPLAGYFTGELFF	TGTGCCAGTAGTATTCCGTTGGCAGGCTACTTCACCGGGGAGCTGTTTTTT
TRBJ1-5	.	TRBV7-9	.	CASSFLDGPQHF	TGTGCCAGCAGCTTCTTGGACGGGCCCCAGCATTTT
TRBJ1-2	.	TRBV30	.	CAWSARAYYGYTF	TGTGCCTGGTCGGCCAGGGCGTACTATGGCTACACCTTC
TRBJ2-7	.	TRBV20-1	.	CSADRKLEQYF	TGCAGTGCAGACAGGAAACTCGAGCAGTACTTC
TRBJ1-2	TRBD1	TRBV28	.	CASSLTGVGYTF	TGTGCCAGCAGTTTAACAGGGGTCGGCTACACCTTC
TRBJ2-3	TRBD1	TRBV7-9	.	CASSRTGSDTQYF	TGTGCCAGCAGCCGGACAGGATCGGATACGCAGTATTTT
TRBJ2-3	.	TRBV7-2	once	CASSLGWSSTDTQYF	TGTGCCAGCAGCTTAGGGTGGTCCAGCACAGATACGCAGTATTTT
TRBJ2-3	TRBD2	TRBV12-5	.	CASGLTSGSADTQYF	TGTGCTAGTGGTTTGACTAGCGGGAGTGCAGATACGCAGTATTTT
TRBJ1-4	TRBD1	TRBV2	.	CASSYSPGTGSGEKLFF	TGTGCCAGCAGTTACAGTCCCGGGACAGGTTCAGGTGAAAAACTGTTTTTT
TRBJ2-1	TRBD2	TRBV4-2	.	CASSQVAGGSYNEQFF	TGTGCCAGCAGCCAAGTTGCGGGAGGGTCCTACAATGAGCAGTTCTTC
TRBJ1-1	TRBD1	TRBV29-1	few	CSVRGQGTEAFF	TGCAGCGTCAGAGGACAGGGGACTGAAGCTTTCTTT
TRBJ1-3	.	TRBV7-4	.	CASSLVGPGNTIYF	TGTGCCAGCAGCTTAGTGGGGCCCGGAAACACCATATATTTT
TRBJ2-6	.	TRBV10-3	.	CATAGPISGANVLTF	TGTGCCACCGCAGGACCCATCTCTGGGGCCAACGTCCTGACTTTC
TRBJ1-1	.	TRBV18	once	CASSLSSGYTEAFF	TGTGCCAGCTCACTAAGTTCGGGGTACACTGAAGCTTTCTTT
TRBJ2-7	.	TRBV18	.	CASSPPSTGEGREQYF	TGTGCCAGCTCACCACCGTCGACAGGGGAGGGCCGCGAGCAGTACTTC
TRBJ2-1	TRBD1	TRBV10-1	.	CASRKDRGLGNEQFF	TGCGCCAGCAGGAAAGACAGGGGGCTTGGAAATGAGCAGTTCTTC